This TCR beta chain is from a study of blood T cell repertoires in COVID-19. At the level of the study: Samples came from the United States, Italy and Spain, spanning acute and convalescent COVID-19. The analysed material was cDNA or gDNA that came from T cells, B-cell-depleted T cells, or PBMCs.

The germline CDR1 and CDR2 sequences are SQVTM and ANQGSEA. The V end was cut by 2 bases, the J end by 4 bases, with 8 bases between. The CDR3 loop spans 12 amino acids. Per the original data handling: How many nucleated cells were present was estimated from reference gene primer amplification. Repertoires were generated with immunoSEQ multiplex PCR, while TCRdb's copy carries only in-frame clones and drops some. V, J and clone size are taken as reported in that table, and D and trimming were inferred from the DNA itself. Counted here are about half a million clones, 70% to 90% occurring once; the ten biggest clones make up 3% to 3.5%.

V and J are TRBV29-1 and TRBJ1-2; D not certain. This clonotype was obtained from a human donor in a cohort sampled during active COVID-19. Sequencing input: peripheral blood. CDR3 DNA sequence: TGCAGCGTTGAATGGGAGAGCTATGGCTACACCTTC. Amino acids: CSVEWESYGYTF.